The clone carrying this T cell receptor (beta chain) was counted at least ten times. What it recognizes is unknown. This sample was taken from a study of T-cell memory formation after mild COVID-19. 5'RACE primed at constant segments yielded TCR alpha and TCR beta cDNA libraries bearing sample barcodes and UMIs. TCRdb called the 5' RACE reads again in MiXCR, with one record for every CDR3 protein. The data contain a few hundred thousand distinct CDR3 sequences, about 16% of them singletons. This CDR3 comprises 15 residues. The germline CDR1 and CDR2 sequences are SGHRS and YFSETQ. Trimming cost V 2 bases and J 7 bases, with 19 bases left between them. General observations from the study: The authors left the SARS-CoV-2 specificity of second-wave clones peaking on day 37 unconfirmed. Mainly in CM and EM were contracting CD4+ clones; CD8+ were in EMRA.

This receptor was obtained from a man younger than 30 who had mild COVID-19 (a few samples of this study predate the infection). Cell type and time point are not known. The source material was PBMCs or a T cell subset sorted from them (not recorded which). The chain recombines TRBV5-1 with TRBJ2-7; the D is unclear. The DNA for the CDR3 is TGCGCCAGCAGCTTCCTCGAGAACACAGATCTTGAGCAGTACTTC. This codes for CASSFLENTDLEQYF.